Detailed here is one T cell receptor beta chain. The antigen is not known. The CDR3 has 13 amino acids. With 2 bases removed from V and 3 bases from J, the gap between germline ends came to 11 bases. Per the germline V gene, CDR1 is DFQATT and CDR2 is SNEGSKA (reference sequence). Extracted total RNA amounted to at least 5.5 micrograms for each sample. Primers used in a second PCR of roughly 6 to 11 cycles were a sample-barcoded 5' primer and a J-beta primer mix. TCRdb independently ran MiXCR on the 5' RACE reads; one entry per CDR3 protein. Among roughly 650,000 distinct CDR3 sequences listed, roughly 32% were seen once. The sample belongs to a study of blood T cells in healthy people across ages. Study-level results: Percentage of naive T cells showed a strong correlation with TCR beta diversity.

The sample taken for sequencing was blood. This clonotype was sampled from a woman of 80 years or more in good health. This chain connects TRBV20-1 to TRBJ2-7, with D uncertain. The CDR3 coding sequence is TGCAGTGCTAGACCCACAGATATCTACGAGCAGTACTTC. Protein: CSARPTDIYEQYF.